The 2 T cell receptor beta chains reported below all come from one sample, sequenced in a study of T cell repertoires in cytomegalovirus infection. MiXCR, applied by TCRdb to the reads, yields one record per CDR3 protein. The sample yields 100,000 to 150,000 distinct CDR3 sequences, 32% seen once. Their specific antigens are unknown. The sample consisted of CD8+ T cells from cultured PBMCs, taken from culture after CMV antigen stimulation. The receptors derive from a human donor in good health (CMV status not recorded). Some clones in this sample may be carry-over from other donors' samples.

V and J are TRBV12-5 and TRBJ2-3, with 7 bases lining up with TRBD2. V trimming: 3 bases; J trimming: 0 bases; junction bases outside the gene matches: 3. Germline V gene sequence: CDR1 LGHNT, CDR2 FRNRAP. CDR3 length equals 15 residues. The CDR3 is CASGFGGSSTDTQYF. DNA of the CDR3: TGTGCTAGTGGTTTCGGGGGGTCTAGCACAGATACGCAGTATTTT.

J is TRBJ2-1 and V is TRBV6-5; D uncertain. Germline V gene lookup returns CDR1 MNHEY and CDR2 SVGAGI. Trimming shortened V by 2 bases and J by 5 bases, and 13 bases separated the two germline ends. The CDR3 totals 15 residues. The CDR3 DNA is TGTGCCAGCAGTTACCCACCGGGCAGGCACAATGAGCAGTTCTTC. Translation: CASSYPPGRHNEQFF.